The 20 T cell receptor beta chains below were found in one sample sequenced in a study of shared clonotypes between healthy human individuals. This table comes from immunoSEQ multiplex PCR, and its TCRdb copy is limited to in-frame clones, with some not included. The sample includes some 2,500,000 clones, roughly 93% of them seen just once. The sequencing input was naive CD4+ T cells from PBMCs. Subset specified: CD45RA+ positively selected. These TCRs come from a man aged 18 to 29 in good health. Some clones in this sample may be carry-over from other donors' samples.

This CDR3 reads CASSENRWNTEAFF. The DNA of the CDR3 is TGTGCCAGCAGTGAAAATAGGTGGAACACTGAAGCTTTCTTT. The gene calls are TRBV25-1 and TRBJ1-1; D is uncertain. There are 14 residues in the CDR3. Between the trimmed V and J ends, which lost 2 bases and 1 base, there was a span of 8 bases. Germline loops: CDR1 MGHDK, CDR2 SYGVNS.

The chain has TRBV6-5 and TRBJ1-1, with D tentatively TRBD1 (6 bases). The CDR3 is 15 amino acids. V was cut by 5 bases and J by 4 bases, with 17 bases left in between. CDR1 is MNHEY and CDR2 is SVGAGI in the germline V gene. CDR3 loop: CASSRPNQGSTEAFF. The CDR3 DNA sequence: TGTGCCAGCAGTCGGCCAAACCAGGGGAGCACTGAAGCTTTCTTT.

The rearrangement joins TRBV7-2 to TRBJ1-4; perhaps TRBD1 as D (6 bases). V lost 5 bases, J lost 8 bases, and 15 bases lay in between. CDR3 length equals 14 residues. Looked up from germline, CDR1 is SGHTA and CDR2 is FQGNSA. As DNA, the CDR3 is TGTGCCAGCAGCCAAGGGGGGTCGAGGGAAAAACTGTTTTTT. This sequence encodes CASSQGGSREKLFF. The entire variable domain, with the rest obtained from reference TRBV7-2 and TRBJ1-4, is as follows: GAGVSQSPSNKVTEKGKDVELRCDPISGHTALYWYRQSLGQGLEFLIYFQGNSAPDKSGLPSDRFSAERTGGSVSTLTIQRTQQEDSAVYLCASSQGGSREKLFFGSGTQLSVL.

On this clone: This sample also contains other DNA sequences that code for the same CDR3. The chain recombines TRBV5-1 with TRBJ1-1; D ambiguous. Germline assignment: CDR1 SGHRS and CDR2 YFSETQ. CDR3 length: 13 residues. Trimming shortened V by 0 bases and J by 2 bases, and 5 bases separated the two germline ends. The CDR3 region is CASSLEVNTEAFF. In DNA, the CDR3 is TGCGCCAGCAGCTTGGAGGTTAACACTGAAGCTTTCTTT. Looking up the rest from reference TRBV5-1 and TRBJ1-1 gives the full variable domain: KAGVTQTPRYLIKTRGQQVTLSCSPISGHRSVSWYQQTPGQGLQFLFEYFSETQRNKGNFPGRFSGRQFSNSRSEMNVSTLELGDSALYLCASSLEVNTEAFFGQGTRLTVV.

V gene TRBV6-5 combines with J gene TRBJ2-7; TRBD2 might be the D (5 bases). The CDR3 loop spans 15 amino acids. Trimming removed 0 bases from V and 3 bases from J, with 12 bases in between. CDR1 is MNHEY, CDR2 SVGAGI, per germline. The CDR3 protein is CASSYSRPGIYEQYF. The CDR3 region has the DNA TGTGCCAGCAGTTACTCCAGGCCGGGGATCTACGAGCAGTACTTC.

This chain links TRBV28 with TRBJ1-4, with D tentatively TRBD1 (5 bases). CDR1 is MDHEN and CDR2 is SYDVKM in the germline V gene. Trimming left V 2 bases short and J 5 bases short, with 12 bases between. This CDR3 is built from 15 residues. CDR3 DNA sequence: TGTGCCAGCAGTTTAAAGGAGGGGAGGAATGAAAAACTGTTTTTT. It specifies CASSLKEGRNEKLFF.

The rearrangement joins TRBV6-5 to TRBJ2-1; D not certain. This CDR3 has 16 residues. V lost 1 base to trimming and J lost 0 bases, with 10 bases between them. Germline V gives CDR1 MNHEY, CDR2 SVGAGI. CDR3: CASSYWRSSSYNEQFF. DNA for the CDR3: TGTGCCAGCAGTTACTGGCGAAGTAGCTCCTACAATGAGCAGTTCTTC.

The V call is TRBV15, the J call TRBJ1-4; D is uncertain. In germline, CDR1 is LNHNV, CDR2 YYDKDF (reference sequence). V lost 8 bases, J lost 5 bases, and 12 bases lay in between. CDR3 length equals 13 residues. CDR3 region: CATADAQNEKLFF. CDR3 nucleotide sequence: TGTGCCACCGCGGACGCCCAAAATGAAAAACTGTTTTTT.

This sequence joins TRBV4-3 and TRBJ1-3; 7 nucleotides line up with TRBD1. Germline-derived CDR1 and CDR2 are LGHNA and YSLEER. With 4 bases clipped from V and 6 bases from J, the junction kept 9 bases outside the gene matches. This CDR3 region has 15 residues. The CDR3 here is CASSPQGTEANTIYF. CDR3 nucleotide sequence: TGCGCCAGCAGCCCGCAGGGGACAGAAGCAAACACCATATATTTT.

The chain couples TRBV28 to TRBJ2-5; tentatively, D is TRBD2 (5 bases). The DNA end favors TRBJ2-7, so the J call may be wrong. The germline gives CDR1 MDHEN, CDR2 SYDVKM. The CDR3 length is 11 residues. The CDR3 loop is CASSPRDEQYF. The CDR3 nucleotides read TGTGCCAGCAGTCCGAGGGACGAGCAGTACTTC.

The J gene is TRBJ1-1, the V gene TRBV10-3; D call uncertain. There are 14 residues in the CDR3. Germline CDR1 reads ENHRY; CDR2 reads SYGVKD. The germline V and J ends were trimmed by 0 bases and 4 bases, with 9 bases remaining between them. In DNA, the CDR3 is TGTGCCATCAGTGAGTCGGCTGAAATCACTGAAGCTTTCTTT. Its protein product is CAISESAEITEAFF.

The chain combines TRBV5-1 with TRBJ2-3, with D hard to call. Germline CDR1 SGHRS, CDR2 YFSETQ. V dropped 1 base and J dropped 1 base, with 10 bases sitting between them. The CDR3 loop spans 15 amino acids. The CDR3 nucleotides are TGCGCCAGCAGCTTGAGGGTAGGAGGCACAGATACGCAGTATTTT. Translated, it gives CASSLRVGGTDTQYF.

The chain combines TRBV4-3 with TRBJ2-3; tentatively, D is TRBD2 (5 bases). This CDR3 contains 15 residues. Between the trimmed V and J ends, which lost 1 base and 2 bases, there was a span of 10 bases. Germline lookup yields CDR1 LGHNA and CDR2 YSLEER. As DNA, the CDR3 is TGCGCCAGCAGCCAAGCGGGGAAAGACACAGATACGCAGTATTTT. Protein: CASSQAGKDTDTQYF.

The DNA of the CDR3 is TGTGCTAGTGGTTTGGGACTAGTCGACACCGGGGAGCTGTTTTTT. It translates to CASGLGLVDTGELFF. The rearrangement joins TRBV12-5 to TRBJ2-2; maybe TRBD2 (6 bases). V was trimmed by 1 base and J by 3 bases, leaving 9 bases between them. The CDR3 runs 15 residues. CDR1 and CDR2 from the germline V gene are LGHNT and FRNRAP.

This clone has a single count. The V call is TRBV5-6, the J call TRBJ2-3; possibly TRBD1 for D (5 bases). The length of the CDR3 is 14 residues. The V end was cut by 3 bases, the J end by 2 bases, with 10 bases between. Germline V gives CDR1 SGHDT, CDR2 YYEEEE. The CDR3 protein is CASSSGRDTDTQYF. The CDR3 DNA follows: TGTGCCAGCAGCTCGGGCAGGGACACAGATACGCAGTATTTT.

The chain uses TRBV4-2 and TRBJ2-7, with 8 bases lining up with TRBD2. Trimming cost V 2 bases and J 3 bases; bases outside gene matches: 3. The CDR3 covers 14 residues. CDR1 is LGHNA, CDR2 YNFKEQ, per germline. The CDR3 DNA reads TGTGCCAGCAGCCAAATCGGGAGGGACTACGAGCAGTACTTC. Translated, it gives CASSQIGRDYEQYF.

This chain connects TRBV7-2 to TRBJ2-1; 12 bases align to TRBD2. In germline, CDR1 is SGHTA, CDR2 FQGNSA. The CDR3 is 18 residues long. The V gene end was trimmed by 5 bases and the J gene end by 0 bases; junction bases not matched to a gene: 8. CDR3 region: CASSPGLAGPDSYNEQFF. As DNA, the CDR3 is TGTGCCAGCAGCCCCGGACTAGCGGGACCAGACTCCTACAATGAGCAGTTCTTC.

This clone was recorded a few times. The sample contains more than one DNA sequence encoding this CDR3. The rearrangement links TRBV5-1 to TRBJ2-5, with 8 nucleotides matching TRBD1. Germline CDR1 is SGHRS and CDR2 is YFSETQ. The trim removed 4 bases at V and 2 bases at J, leaving 4 bases unmatched. The CDR3 sequence is 14 residues long. In DNA, the CDR3 is TGCGCCAGCAGCCCCGGACAGGGTCAAGAGACCCAGTACTTC. Translated, it gives CASSPGQGQETQYF. The whole variable domain, remainder taken from reference TRBV5-1 and TRBJ2-5, is KAGVTQTPRYLIKTRGQQVTLSCSPISGHRSVSWYQQTPGQGLQFLFEYFSETQRNKGNFPGRFSGRQFSNSRSEMNVSTLELGDSALYLCASSPGQGQETQYFGPGTRLLVL.

Concerning this clone itself: Additional DNA sequences in this sample encode the identical CDR3. The rearrangement joins TRBV5-1 to TRBJ1-4; D is undetermined. Germline V gives CDR1 SGHRS, CDR2 YFSETQ. CDR3 length: 15 amino acids. V was trimmed by 0 bases and J by 0 bases, leaving 6 bases between them. The chain's CDR3 is CASSLGPATNEKLFF. As DNA, the CDR3 is TGCGCCAGCAGCTTGGGGCCAGCAACTAATGAAAAACTGTTTTTT.

The chain carries TRBV15 and TRBJ2-5; D might be TRBD2 (5 bases). The CDR3 has 14 residues. Germline loops: CDR1 LNHNV, CDR2 YYDKDF (reference sequence). V was shortened by 3 bases and J by 7 bases, with 15 bases between the two germline ends. CDR3 amino acids: CATSSTRDFPTQYF. The CDR3 DNA is TGTGCCACCAGCAGTACTCGGGATTTCCCGACCCAGTACTTC.